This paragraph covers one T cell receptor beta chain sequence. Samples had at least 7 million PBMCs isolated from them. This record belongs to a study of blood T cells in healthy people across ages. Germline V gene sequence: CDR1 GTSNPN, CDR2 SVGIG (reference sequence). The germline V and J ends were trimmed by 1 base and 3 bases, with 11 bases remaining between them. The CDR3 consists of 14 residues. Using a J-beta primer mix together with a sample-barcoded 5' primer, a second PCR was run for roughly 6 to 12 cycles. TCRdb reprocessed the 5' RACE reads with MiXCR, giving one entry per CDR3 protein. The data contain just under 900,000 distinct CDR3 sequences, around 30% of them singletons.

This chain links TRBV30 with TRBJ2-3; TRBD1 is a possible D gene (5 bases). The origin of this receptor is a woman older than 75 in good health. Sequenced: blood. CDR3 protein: CAWSGRTSTDTQYF. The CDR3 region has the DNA TGTGCCTGGAGTGGAAGGACATCTACAGATACGCAGTATTTT. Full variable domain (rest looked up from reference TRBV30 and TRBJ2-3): SQTIHQWPATLVQPVGSPLSLECTVEGTSNPNLYWYRQAAGRGLQLLFYSVGIGQISSEVPQNLSASRPQDRQFILSSKKLLLSDSGFYLCAWSGRTSTDTQYFGPGTRLTVL.